These T cell receptor beta chains were read from a single sample in a study of blood T cell repertoires in COVID-19. TCRdb keeps only in-frame clones here, not all; method: immunoSEQ multiplex PCR. This sample yields around 160,000 clones, of which under 95% are seen a single time; over 15% belongs to the top ten. The sequenced sample consisted of peripheral blood. The receptors originated from a man aged 60 to 69 with active or convalescent COVID-19. Both conserved end residues are trimmed from each CDR3.

v_call: TRBV4-1
cdr3_aa: ASSQDFGASGGNEQF

v_call: TRBV29-1
cdr3_aa: SVTGYISYEQY

v_call: TRBV7-7
cdr3_aa: ASSLGPQGSDEQY

v_call: TRBV12-1
cdr3_aa: ASSYRTSGEPYEQY

v_call: TRBV7-9
cdr3_aa: ASSRDRDADTQY

v_call: TRBV7-2
cdr3_aa: ASSLARGLNSPLH

v_call: TRBV6-5
cdr3_aa: ASSYSSSGSWYEQF

v_call: TRBV11-2
cdr3_aa: ASSQAGWPEQY

v_call: TRBV6-1
cdr3_aa: ASSAGGGGSGNTIY

v_call: TRBV10-3
cdr3_aa: AISPRMPSGSTDTQY

v_call: TRBV5-1
cdr3_aa: ASTGQGPRYGEKLF

v_call: TRBV5-6
cdr3_aa: ASSLALQPDTEAF

v_call: TRBV6-1
cdr3_aa: ASSDLGFSYEQY

v_call: TRBV5-1
cdr3_aa: ASSSGQGITDTQY

v_call: TRBV2
cdr3_aa: ASRGTGANEKLF

v_call: TRBV5-1
cdr3_aa: ASSLLGGHSNGYT

v_call: TRBV30
cdr3_aa: AWSVMRGNIQY

v_call: TRBV3-1/TRBV3-2
cdr3_aa: ASSADRVWGRNTEAF

v_call: TRBV6-2/TRBV6-3
cdr3_aa: ASSYSASGSSETQY

v_call: TRBV5-1
cdr3_aa: ASSLGGENTEAF

v_call: TRBV7-9
cdr3_aa: ASSTNRGGYT

v_call: TRBV2
cdr3_aa: ASSREGESGGYT